The sequence of this TCR beta chain was determined in a study of cytomegalovirus exposure and HLA in healthy donors. The table lists this clone with a few counts. The PCR had 60 Vbeta and 13 Jbeta primers. Clones were sequenced by immunoSEQ multiplex PCR, and TCRdb holds only the in-frame ones, with some missing. The table includes 150,000 to 200,000 clones, about 75% detected once. The CDR3 is 15 residues long. The J segment lost 1 base and the V segment lost 3 bases, leaving 5 bases of the junction unmatched. CDR1 and CDR2 from the germline V gene are MRHNA and SNTAGT. The TCR sequence derives from a male donor in good health and CMV-seropositive. The V gene is TRBV6-4, the J gene TRBJ2-5; the match to TRBD1 covers 7 bases. Sequenced material: PBMCs. The CDR3 coding sequence is TGTGCCAGCAGTGATACGGCAGGGGGCCAAGAGACCCAGTACTTC. Translated, it gives CASSDTAGGQETQYF.